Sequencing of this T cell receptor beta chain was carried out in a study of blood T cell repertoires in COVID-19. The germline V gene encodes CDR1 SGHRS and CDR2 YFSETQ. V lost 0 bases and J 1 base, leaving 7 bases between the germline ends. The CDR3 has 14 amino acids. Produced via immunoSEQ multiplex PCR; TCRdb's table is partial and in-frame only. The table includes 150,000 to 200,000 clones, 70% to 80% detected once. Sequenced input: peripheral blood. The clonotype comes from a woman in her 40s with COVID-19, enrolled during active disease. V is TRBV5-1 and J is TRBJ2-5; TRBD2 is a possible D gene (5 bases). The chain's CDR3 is CASSLGGSQETQYF. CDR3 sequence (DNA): TGCGCCAGCAGCTTGGGAGGGTCCCAAGAGACCCAGTACTTC.